The sample holds one count of the clone carrying this T cell receptor (beta chain). The antigen remains unidentified. It was CD45RO-negative cells, positively selected for CCR7, that made up naive CD8 cells, with terminally differentiated effector memory CD45RA+ cells excluded. In the original workflow: Filtering differed since immunoSEQ provided only junctions, with no quality scores. The assay was immunoSEQ multiplex PCR, and TCRdb's table has in-frame clones only and misses some. The DNA gave D and trimming, while V, J and clone size come from that table. The sample has about 2.1 million clones; about 93% are singletons. V shed 4 bases, J shed 6 bases, and the junction held 10 bases outside the gene matches. The CDR3 covers 15 residues. The germline gives CDR1 SGHVS, CDR2 FQNEAQ. These data come from a study of shared clonotypes between healthy human individuals. Whole-study results and caveats: A handful of donors shared around 5.1% of their naive CD4 clonotypes. The researchers took only blood, and tissue repertoires probably look different.

Source material: naive CD8+ T cells from PBMCs. This chain links TRBV7-8 with TRBJ2-7; 9 nucleotides line up with TRBD1. This clonotype was obtained from a man between 18 and 29 years old in good health. Some clones in this sample may be carry-over from other donors' samples. The CDR3 nucleotides are TGTGCCAGCAGCTCCCTGGACAGGGGATGGTCCGAGCAGTACTTC. Translated: CASSSLDRGWSEQYF. The whole variable domain, filled in from reference TRBV7-8 and TRBJ2-7, reads GAGVSQSPRYKVAKRGQDVALRCDPISGHVSLFWYQQALGQGPEFLTYFQNEAQLDKSGLPSDRFFAERPEGSVSTLKIQRTQQEDSAVYLCASSSLDRGWSEQYFGPGTRLTVT.